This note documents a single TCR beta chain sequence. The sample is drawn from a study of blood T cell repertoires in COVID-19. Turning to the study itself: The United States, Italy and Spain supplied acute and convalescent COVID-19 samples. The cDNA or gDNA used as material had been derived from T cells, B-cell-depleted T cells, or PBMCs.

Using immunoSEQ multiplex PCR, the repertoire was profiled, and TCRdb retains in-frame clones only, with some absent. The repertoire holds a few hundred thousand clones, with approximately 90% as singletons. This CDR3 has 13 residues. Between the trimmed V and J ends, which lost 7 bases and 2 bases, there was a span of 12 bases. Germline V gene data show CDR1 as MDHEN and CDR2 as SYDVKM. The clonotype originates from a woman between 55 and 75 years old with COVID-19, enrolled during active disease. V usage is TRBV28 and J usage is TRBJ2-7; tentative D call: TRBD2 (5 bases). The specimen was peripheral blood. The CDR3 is CASTRGPPYEQYF. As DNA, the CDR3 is TGTGCCAGCACCCGAGGGCCCCCCTACGAGCAGTACTTC.